These T cell receptor beta chains were read from a single sample in a study of cytomegalovirus exposure and HLA in healthy donors. Sequenced by immunoSEQ multiplex PCR; TCRdb stores in-frame clones only, minus some. Of 140,000 to 150,000 clones in the sample, around 82% were seen once. Material: PBMCs. All receptors derive from a woman aged 18-29 years in good health and CMV-seropositive. Each CDR3 is given with its conserved first and last residue.

V gene: TRBV6-5; CDR3 protein: CASSYWPEARGEQYF
V gene: TRBV6-5; CDR3 protein: CASSHMTRMNTEAFF
V gene: TRBV12-5; CDR3 protein: CASGPTEKNTEAFF
V gene: TRBV7-2; CDR3 protein: CASSLLEGQGNGGYTF
V gene: TRBV11-3; CDR3 protein: CASSLASGANEQFF
V gene: TRBV30; CDR3 protein: CAWTALGGGYTF
V gene: TRBV28; CDR3 protein: CASNQGNQPQHF
V gene: TRBV21-1; CDR3 protein: CASSNWDRGNRPIGYTF
V gene: TRBV19; CDR3 protein: CASSRQPALANYGYTF
V gene: TRBV5-8; CDR3 protein: CASSLVEIANYGYTF
V gene: TRBV27; CDR3 protein: CASSHPRGAGGANVLTF
V gene: TRBV5-1; CDR3 protein: CASSFRPDGSSYEQYF
V gene: TRBV7-8; CDR3 protein: CASSLELGLAGVSDYEQYF
V gene: TRBV10-2; CDR3 protein: CASSELGGDGNTIYF
V gene: TRBV28; CDR3 protein: CASATPGPRGILAQYF